These T cell receptor beta chains were read from a single sample in a study of blood T cell repertoires in COVID-19. The protocol was immunoSEQ multiplex PCR, while the TCRdb copy is restricted to in-frame clones and leaves out a portion. The sample consists of 100,000 or so clones, 81% of them appearing once. The sequencing input was peripheral blood. The receptors derive from a man at least 80 years old with acute or convalescent COVID-19. Each CDR3 is given with its conserved first and last residue. The D gene is left open where the match is weak. Size is stated for part of the rows, as once, few or many counts, or as a class when the clone is expanded.

TRBV4-3	TRBD1	-	TRBJ1-2	TGCGCCAGCAGCCAGATACAGGGGGACTATGGCTACACCTTC	CASSQIQGDYGYTF
TRBV28	TRBD1	-	TRBJ1-3	TGTGCCAGCAGTTTCGGGACAGCGTCTGGAAACACCATATATTTT	CASSFGTASGNTIYF
TRBV6-5	-	-	TRBJ2-1	TGTGCGTGTCAGGACAGGTTAAAGACTAGCGCTCAGTTCTTC	CACQDRLKTSAQFF
TRBV11-3	-	-	TRBJ2-3	TGTGCCAGCAGCCGCGGACAGACTTCCACAGATACGCAGTATTTT	CASSRGQTSTDTQYF
TRBV4-3	-	-	TRBJ2-1	TGCGCCAGCAGCCAAGTTGTCCAGGGGTGGAACAATGAGCAGTTCTTC	CASSQVVQGWNNEQFF
TRBV5-1	-	-	TRBJ1-1	TGCGCCAGCAGCTTGGAATCCGCAGGGAACACTGAAGCTTTCTTT	CASSLESAGNTEAFF
TRBV18	-	-	TRBJ2-2	TGTGCCAGCGCGGAGACCCTTACCGGGGAGCTGTTTTTT	CASAETLTGELFF
TRBV5-1	TRBD1	once	TRBJ2-2	TGCGCCAGCAGCCTACAGGGGGAGATCACCGGGGAGCTGTTTTTT	CASSLQGEITGELFF
TRBV11-3	-	-	TRBJ2-1	TGTGCCAGCAGCTTGGAGGGACAGATCAATGAGCAGTTCTTC	CASSLEGQINEQFF
TRBV6-6	-	-	TRBJ2-5	TGTGCCAGCAGCCCACGACAGTTTCCCCAAGAGACCCAGTACTTC	CASSPRQFPQETQYF
TRBV6-5	TRBD1	-	TRBJ1-4	TGTGCCAGCAGTTGGACAGGGATCGGTGAAAAACTGTTTTTT	CASSWTGIGEKLFF
TRBV28	TRBD2	-	TRBJ2-3	TGTGCCAGCAGTCCAACAGCGGGAGGGCCCACGCAGTATTTT	CASSPTAGGPTQYF
TRBV6-5	-	-	TRBJ2-2	TGTGCCAGCAGTTACTCGAGGTCCGGGGAGCTGTTTTTT	CASSYSRSGELFF
TRBV7-8	-	-	TRBJ1-1	TGTGCCAGCAGCCGCTCAGGGAGGGAAGCTTTCTTT	CASSRSGREAFF
TRBV20-1	-	-	TRBJ1-1	TGCAGTGCGGGTGGGAGCACTGAAGCTTTCTTT	CSAGGSTEAFF
TRBV20-1	-	-	TRBJ1-1	TGCAGTGCTGGGCACACTGAAGCTTTCTTT	CSAGHTEAFF
TRBV5-6	-	-	TRBJ1-5	TGTGCCAGCAACCGCTGGGAGAGCAATCAGCCCCAGCATTTT	CASNRWESNQPQHF
TRBV9	-	once	TRBJ2-3	TGTGCCAGCAGCGGCGTACCAGGGGCGCGCGCAGATACGCAGTATTTT	CASSGVPGARADTQYF
TRBV12-5	TRBD1	once	TRBJ1-1	TGTGCTAGTGGTTTACACAGGGGGCCTGCTTTCTTT	CASGLHRGPAFF
TRBV28	TRBD1	many	TRBJ2-3	TGTGCCAGCAGTTTAGGGACAGGGGTAACAGATACGCAGTATTTT	CASSLGTGVTDTQYF
TRBV18	TRBD1	-	TRBJ1-6	TGTGCCAGCTCCCCTGACAGGGGGCGAGATTCACCCCTCCACTTT	CASSPDRGRDSPLHF
TRBV18	-	-	TRBJ2-6	TGTGCCAGCTCGGGACAAAGCTCTGGGGCCAACGTCCTGACTTTC	CASSGQSSGANVLTF
TRBV5-1	TRBD1	-	TRBJ2-5	TGCGCCAGCAGCTTTGGTGACAGGGTTGAGACCCAGTACTTC	CASSFGDRVETQYF
TRBV7-2	-	-	TRBJ1-5	TGTGCCAGCAGCCCAGCGGGATATAGCAATCAGCCCCAGCATTTT	CASSPAGYSNQPQHF
TRBV24-1	-	-	TRBJ1-5	TGTGCCACCAGTGATTTTATAGGGGCCCCGTTTGATAATAATCAGCCCCAGCATTTT	CATSDFIGAPFDNNQPQHF
TRBV3-1/TRBV3-2	-	-	TRBJ2-5	TGTGCCAGCAGCCAAATCCTATTACAAGAGACCCAGTACTTC	CASSQILLQETQYF
TRBV2	TRBD2	-	TRBJ2-1	TGTGCCAGCAGTGAAGAGGGGACTAGGGGAAATGAGCAGTTCTTC	CASSEEGTRGNEQFF
TRBV6-6	-	once	TRBJ1-5	TGTGCCAGCAGTTACTCGGGCAGGGGCGGTCAGCCCCAGCATTTT	CASSYSGRGGQPQHF
TRBV2	-	few	TRBJ1-5	TGTGCCAGCAGTGAGGGCGGGGGCTCCAATCAGCCCCAGCATTTT	CASSEGGGSNQPQHF
TRBV6-5	-	few	TRBJ1-3	TGTGCCAGCACCTCTCGGGGTAACACCATATATTTT	CASTSRGNTIYF
TRBV10-3	-	-	TRBJ1-5	TGTGCCATCAGTGATCCCAGGGGAGGGTTGGGCAATCAGCCCCAGCATTTT	CAISDPRGGLGNQPQHF
TRBV7-9	-	-	TRBJ1-6	TGTGCCAGCAGCTTAGCGCGCACCACCTATAATTCACCCCTCCACTTT	CASSLARTTYNSPLHF
TRBV9	TRBD1	few	TRBJ2-7	TGTGCCAGCAGCTCGTACCAGGGGGACGAGCAGTACTTC	CASSSYQGDEQYF
TRBV7-9	-	-	TRBJ1-1	TGTGCCAGCAGCTTAGTTCCCGAGTTAGCTTTCTTT	CASSLVPELAFF
TRBV5-4	TRBD1	-	TRBJ1-4	TGTGCCAGCAGTCGGGACAGAAATGAAAAACTGTTTTTT	CASSRDRNEKLFF
TRBV18	-	-	TRBJ1-4	TGTGCCAGCTCTCGCGGACAAATGGCAACTAATGAAAAACTGTTTTTT	CASSRGQMATNEKLFF
TRBV7-2	TRBD1	-	TRBJ1-2	TGTGCCAGCAGTAACACAGGGGGCTTCTATGGCTACACCTTC	CASSNTGGFYGYTF
TRBV4-2	TRBD1	-	TRBJ1-2	TGTGCCAGCAGCCAAGATGGACAGGGGGCTTCGGTCTATGGCTACACCTTC	CASSQDGQGASVYGYTF
TRBV10-3	-	-	TRBJ1-5	TGTGCCATCAGTGAGTCGTCGAGGCAGAGCAATCAGCCCCAGCATTTT	CAISESSRQSNQPQHF
TRBV10-2	-	-	TRBJ2-5	TGCGCCAGCAAAGGACAGATCCAAGAGACCCAGTACTTC	CASKGQIQETQYF
TRBV18	-	-	TRBJ1-4	TGTGCCAGCTCACCCCAACGTCGGCAGGGCTTAGATGAAAAACTGTTTTTT	CASSPQRRQGLDEKLFF
TRBV21-1	-	-	TRBJ2-7	TGTGCCAGCAACCCAAAGCAGATAGGAGCGGGACAAGTGAACTCCTACGAGCAGTACTTC	CASNPKQIGAGQVNSYEQYF
TRBV9	TRBD1	-	TRBJ1-5	TGTGCCAGCAGCGTATCCACAGGGGAGGATCAGCCCCAGCATTTT	CASSVSTGEDQPQHF
TRBV24-1	-	-	TRBJ2-2	TGTGCCACCAGTGACCTACAGGGCTCGACCACCGGGGAGCTGTTTTTT	CATSDLQGSTTGELFF
TRBV5-1	TRBD1	-	TRBJ1-4	TGCGCCAGCAGCTTGCCGACAGGGGGCCTTGAAAAACTGTTTTTT	CASSLPTGGLEKLFF
TRBV4-1	-	-	TRBJ1-1	TGCGCCAGCAGCCTCGGAAGAGGAGAACGAGCTTTCTTT	CASSLGRGERAFF
TRBV4-2	-	-	TRBJ2-1	TGTGCCAGCAGCCAGGTGGGCAGGCCGTATGAGCAGTTCTTC	CASSQVGRPYEQFF
TRBV27	TRBD2	-	TRBJ2-1	TGTGCCAGCAGTGCTAGCGGGAGGGCCAGGGGTGAGCAGTTCTTC	CASSASGRARGEQFF
TRBV3-1/TRBV3-2	-	-	TRBJ2-7	TGTGCCAGCAGCCCCTCCACTCGTCTGACAGGCTCCTACGAGCAGTACTTC	CASSPSTRLTGSYEQYF
TRBV3-1/TRBV3-2	-	-	TRBJ2-1	TGTGCCAGCAGCCAAGATAGGGCGGGACCGGACGGCTCCTACAATGAGCAGTTCTTC	CASSQDRAGPDGSYNEQFF
TRBV12-5	-	-	TRBJ1-4	TGTGCTAGTGGTTTGGTTTTTTCGGGTAGCGGTGAAAAACTGTTTTTT	CASGLVFSGSGEKLFF
TRBV7-9	-	few	TRBJ2-5	TGTGCCAGCAGCTTAGCGGAAGCTAGGGGTGAGACCCAGTACTTC	CASSLAEARGETQYF
TRBV18	TRBD1	-	TRBJ2-7	TGTGCCAGCTCAAAGGGACAGGTCTACGAGCAGTACTTC	CASSKGQVYEQYF
TRBV5-5	TRBD2	-	TRBJ2-7	TGTGCCAGCAGCTTCACTAGCGTATACGAGCAGTACTTC	CASSFTSVYEQYF
TRBV20-1	-	once	TRBJ1-1	TGCAGTGCAGGGACTGTTGAAGCTTTCTTT	CSAGTVEAFF